This T cell receptor (beta chain) was captured by sequencing in a study of human T cells and chemical hapten exposure. In the study overall: DPC at 2% was the sensitizing agent, placed on around 2 cm by around 2 cm of upper inner arm skin. DPC (0.01%) was patch tested on the upper back and read at 6 days.

The time point denotes: pre-sensitization, week 0. The treatment is: therapeutic diphenylcyclopropenone sensitization with weekly scalp DPC. CDR1 is MNHEY and CDR2 is SVGAGI in the germline V gene. The CDR3 is made up of 14 amino acids. Between the trimmed V and J ends, which lost 8 bases and 4 bases, there was a span of 15 bases. This clonotype was detected many times. Individual cDNA molecules received unique molecular identifiers in the library. Original data processing: A per-sample median of around 88,000 TCRs was observed, with counts ranging from roughly 20,000 to 750,000. One entry per CDR3 protein, called by TCRdb with MiXCR from the RACE reads. The V and J calls, along with clone size, are taken from TCRdb and not from the paper's own processing. The table has more than 300,000 distinct CDR3 sequences, 5% to 6.5% seen once.

The clonotype comes from a woman aged 45-59 years with alopecia areata. Some clones in this sample may be carry-over from other donors' samples. The source was whole blood, collected in connection with sensitization to the hapten diphenylcyclopropenone (DPC). The V gene is TRBV6-5, the J gene TRBJ2-1; D might be TRBD1 (8 bases). DNA of the CDR3: TGTGCCAGCGGGAACAGGGGGGGATACAATGAGCAGTTCTTC. Translating it yields CASGNRGGYNEQFF.